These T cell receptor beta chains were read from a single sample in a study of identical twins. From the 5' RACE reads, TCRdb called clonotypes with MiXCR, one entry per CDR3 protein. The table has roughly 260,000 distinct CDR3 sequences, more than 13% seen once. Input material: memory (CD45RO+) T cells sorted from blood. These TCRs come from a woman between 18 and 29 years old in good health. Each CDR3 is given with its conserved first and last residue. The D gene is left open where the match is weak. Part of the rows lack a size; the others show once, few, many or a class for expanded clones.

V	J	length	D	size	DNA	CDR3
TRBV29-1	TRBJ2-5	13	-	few	TGCAGCGGGGACGCCGGGTCCCAAGAGACCCAGTACTTC	CSGDAGSQETQYF
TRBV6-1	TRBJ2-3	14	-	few	TGTGCCAGCAGGTGGACAAGGCAGGCAGATACGCAGTATTTT	CASRWTRQADTQYF
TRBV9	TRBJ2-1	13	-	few	TGTGCCAGCAGCGAGAGAGTCGCGGGTGAGCAGTTCTTC	CASSERVAGEQFF
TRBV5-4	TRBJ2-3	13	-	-	TGTGCCAGCAGCCTCCATGAGGGTTATACGCAGTATTTT	CASSLHEGYTQYF
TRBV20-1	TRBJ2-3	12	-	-	TGCAGTGCTAAGGGCAGCACAGATACGCAGTATTTT	CSAKGSTDTQYF
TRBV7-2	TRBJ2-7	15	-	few	TGTGCCAGCAGCTTCACTTCGAGGGGTGAATACGAGCAGTACTTC	CASSFTSRGEYEQYF
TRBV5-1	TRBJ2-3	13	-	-	TGCGCCAGCAGGGAGCAGGGGGGAGATACGCAGTATTTT	CASREQGGDTQYF
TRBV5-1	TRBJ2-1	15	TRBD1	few	TGCGCCAGCAGCCTGACAGGGGTGGGGTACAATGAGCAGTTCTTC	CASSLTGVGYNEQFF
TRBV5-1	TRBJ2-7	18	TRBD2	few	TGCGCCAGCAGCTTGGCCACCGTCACTAGCGGGACCTCCTACGAGCAGTACTTC	CASSLATVTSGTSYEQYF
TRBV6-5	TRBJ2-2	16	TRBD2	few	TGTGCCAGCAGTTACCGAGGGAGGGCCAGTGGCGGGGAGCTGTTTTTT	CASSYRGRASGGELFF
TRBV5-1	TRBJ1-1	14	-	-	TGCGCCAGCAGCTGGGGTTTTGGCCTGGCTGAAACTTTCTTT	CASSWGFGLAETFF
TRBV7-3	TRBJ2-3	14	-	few	TGTGCCAGCAGCTTAAGACGGGACACAGATACGCAGTATTTT	CASSLRRDTDTQYF
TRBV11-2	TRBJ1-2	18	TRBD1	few	TGTGCCAGCAGCCCGAGGGGGGGACAGGGTCCCCGCAGCGATGGCTACACCTTC	CASSPRGGQGPRSDGYTF
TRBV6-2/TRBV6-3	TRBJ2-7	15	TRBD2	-	TGTGCCAGCAGCAAAGGGGGGACTAGCGGCTACGAGCAGTACTTC	CASSKGGTSGYEQYF
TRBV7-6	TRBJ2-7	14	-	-	TGTGCCAGCAGCTTCGGACGGTCGACGGATGAGCAGTACTTC	CASSFGRSTDEQYF
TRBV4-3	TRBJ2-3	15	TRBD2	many	TGCGCCAGCAGCCAAGGGAGCGGGGGGCAGGTTACGCAGTATTTT	CASSQGSGGQVTQYF
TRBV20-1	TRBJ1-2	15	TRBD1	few	TGCAGTGTCTACGCCGGGACAGGGTACAGCTATGGCTACACCTTC	CSVYAGTGYSYGYTF
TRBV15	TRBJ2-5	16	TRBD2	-	TGTGCCACCAGCAGAGCGACTAGCGGGGTAGGGGGGACCCAGTACTTC	CATSRATSGVGGTQYF
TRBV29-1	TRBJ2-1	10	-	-	TGCAGCGTCGACACCGATGAGCAGTTCTTC	CSVDTDEQFF
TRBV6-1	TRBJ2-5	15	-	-	TGTGCCAGCAAGTCGGCAGGGTGGGCGGGAGAGACCCAGTACTTC	CASKSAGWAGETQYF
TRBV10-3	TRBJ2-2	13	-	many	TGTGCCATCAGTGGGCTAGGCACCGGGGAGCTGTTTTTT	CAISGLGTGELFF
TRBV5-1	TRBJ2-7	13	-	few	TGCGCCAGCCGTTCACGGGACACCCCAACTAAGAGCTTC	CASRSRDTPTKSF
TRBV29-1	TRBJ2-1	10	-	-	TGCAGCGTTGGGGACAATGAGCAGTTCTTC	CSVGDNEQFF
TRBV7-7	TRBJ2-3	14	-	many	TGTGCCAGCAGCCCGCAACTAGTACCCGATACGCAGTATTTT	CASSPQLVPDTQYF
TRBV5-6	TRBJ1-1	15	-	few	TGTGCCAGCAGCTCCTGGGGGGCGGGGAACACTGAAGCTTTCTTT	CASSSWGAGNTEAFF